This entry lists 9 T cell receptor beta chains sequenced from one sample in a study of CD8+ T cells in alopecia areata. As for treatment: oral pan-JAK inhibitor, 5-10 mg twice daily. RNA was isolated and reverse transcribed to cDNA, the sequencing template. The repertoire was sequenced with immunoSEQ multiplex PCR; TCRdb's copy has only in-frame clones and lacks some. The sample records about 130,000 clones, 50% to 65% being singletons. The sequencing used CD8+ T cells sorted from blood, collected at week 4, from a patient treated with tofacitinib. The receptors shown here come from a human donor with alopecia areata.

The gene calls are TRBV27 and TRBJ2-7; no firm D call. Germline loops: CDR1 MNHEY, CDR2 SMNVEV (reference sequence). Trimming took off 3 bases at V and 0 bases at J, with 6 bases between the two ends. The CDR3 contains 13 residues. CDR3 sequence (DNA): TGTGCCAGCAGTTTCCAACCCTCCTACGAGCAGTACTTC. Amino acids: CASSFQPSYEQYF.

The chain recombines TRBV27 with TRBJ1-1; unclear D gene. Germline V gene data show CDR1 as MNHEY and CDR2 as SMNVEV (reference sequence). Trimming removed 6 bases at V and 5 bases at J, with 10 bases between. CDR3 size: 12 residues. As DNA, the CDR3 is TGTGCCAGCAGCATCCAAGGGACTGAAGCTTTCTTT. Its protein product is CASSIQGTEAFF.

As DNA, the CDR3 is TGTGCCAGTATTCGGGGGCCCCGAGACACTGAAGCTTTCTTT. Translation gives CASIRGPRDTEAFF. This chain uses TRBV19 with TRBJ1-1, with D possibly matching TRBD1 (6 bases). The germline gives CDR1 LNHDA, CDR2 SQIVND (reference sequence). The CDR3 runs 14 residues. Trimming shortened V by 7 bases and J by 3 bases, and 15 bases separated the two germline ends.

This clone has only a few counts. The chain carries TRBV5-6 and TRBJ1-5; 8 nucleotides match TRBD1. Losses at the gene ends were 4 bases for V and 6 bases for J; bases not matched to a gene: 6. Germline CDR1 SGHDT, CDR2 YYEEEE. CDR3 length: 14 residues. The CDR3 region is CASSPWTGSQPQHF. The CDR3, as DNA: TGTGCCAGCAGCCCCTGGACAGGGTCTCAGCCCCAGCATTTT.

V gene TRBV30 combines with J gene TRBJ2-1; D possibly corresponds to TRBD1 (5 bases). CDR1 and CDR2 from the germline V gene are GTSNPN and SVGIG (reference sequence). V lost 0 bases and J lost 8, with 8 bases in between. The CDR3 length is 12 residues. The CDR3 is CAWSVRGYEQFF. The DNA of the CDR3 is TGTGCCTGGAGTGTTAGGGGATATGAGCAGTTCTTC.

The rearrangement joins TRBV5-6 to TRBJ2-2, with D possibly TRBD1 on 6 matching bases. Germline CDR1 is SGHDT and CDR2 is YYEEEE. CDR3 length: 14 residues. The ends were cut back, 2 bases at V and 5 bases at J, with 10 bases in the middle. The CDR3: CASSFQGLTGELFF. The CDR3 DNA follows: TGTGCCAGCAGCTTTCAGGGGCTAACCGGGGAGCTGTTTTTT. The full variable domain, its missing parts supplied by reference TRBV5-6 and TRBJ2-2, is DAGVTQSPTHLIKTRGQQVTLRCSPKSGHDTVSWYQQALGQGPQFIFQYYEEEERQRGNFPDRFSGHQFPNYSSELNVNALLLGDSALYLCASSFQGLTGELFFGEGSRLTVL.

Here the CDR3 DNA reads TGCGCCAGCAGCCTCGTACAGAGGGAGACCCAGTACTTC. Its translation: CASSLVQRETQYF. The V gene is TRBV4-3, the J gene TRBJ2-5; D is unresolved. The CDR3 extends over 13 amino acids. Germline V lookup: CDR1 LGHNA, CDR2 YSLEER. The V end lost 4 bases, the J end lost 5 bases, and 11 bases lay between the germline ends.

This clone has a handful of counts. The chain recombines TRBV7-2 with TRBJ1-5; D might be TRBD1 (5 bases). The germline CDR1 and CDR2 sequences are SGHTA and FQGNSA. V lost 1 base and J lost 1, with 11 bases in between. This CDR3 spans 16 amino acids. The chain's CDR3 is CASSLGVKGSNQPQHF. DNA of the CDR3: TGTGCCAGCAGCTTAGGGGTCAAGGGGAGCAATCAGCCCCAGCATTTT.

This clone has only one observation. The J gene is TRBJ2-1, the V gene TRBV7-3; a possible D gene is TRBD1 (6 bases). V was shortened by 5 bases and J by 5 bases, with 13 bases between the two germline ends. The CDR3 is 14 amino acids. Germline V CDR1 and CDR2: SGHTA, FQGTGA. The CDR3 coding sequence is TGTGCCAGCAGCCCAAGGGCAGGGGACAATGAGCAGTTCTTC. Translated: CASSPRAGDNEQFF. Together with reference TRBV7-3 and TRBJ2-1, the CDR3 gives the full variable domain: GAGVSQTPSNKVTEKGKYVELRCDPISGHTALYWYRQSLGQGPEFLIYFQGTGAADDSGLPNDRFFAVRPEGSVSTLKIQRTERGDSAVYLCASSPRAGDNEQFFGPGTRLTVL.